Described below is a single T cell receptor (beta chain) sequence and its context. TCRdb's table, derived via immunoSEQ multiplex PCR, lists solely in-frame clones and lacks some. This table holds 390,000 or so clones, approximately 90% found once. The CDR3 is 16 amino acids. V lost 3 bases, J lost 5 bases, and 7 bases stayed unmatched. The germline gives CDR1 SGHVS, CDR2 FNYEAQ. The data belong to a study of blood T cell repertoires in COVID-19. The V and J genes are TRBV7-6 and TRBJ2-2, with TRBD2 matching over 9 bases. This TCR was sampled from a woman between 50 and 59 years old who had recovered from COVID-19. The sample comprised PBMCs or T cells enriched from blood (not recorded which). The CDR3 spells CASSFETSGRTGELFF. The DNA of the CDR3 is TGTGCCAGCAGCTTCGAAACTAGCGGGCGTACCGGGGAGCTGTTTTTT. Complete variable domain (other parts from reference TRBV7-6 and TRBJ2-2): GAGVSQSPRYKVTKRGQDVALRCDPISGHVSLYWYRQALGQGPEFLTYFNYEAQQDKSGLPNDRFSAERPEGSISTLTIQRTEQRDSAMYRCASSFETSGRTGELFFGEGSRLTVL.